The 24 T cell receptor beta chains reported below all come from one sample, sequenced in a study of T cell repertoires in cytomegalovirus infection. TCRdb itself ran the reads through MiXCR, one entry per CDR3 protein. There are about a million distinct CDR3 sequences in the sample; roughly 30% occur only once, and over 12% lies in the top ten. No antigen has been identified for these receptors. The sample consisted of cultured CD8+ T cells from PBMCs, taken from culture after CMV antigen stimulation. The source is a human donor in good health (CMV status not recorded). Some clones in this sample may be carry-over from other donors' samples.

The chain carries TRBV12-3 or TRBV12-4 and TRBJ2-7; TRBD1 agrees at 7 bases. The CDR3 has 15 residues. V lost 3 bases to trimming and J lost 2 bases; unmatched junction nucleotides: 7. The CDR3: CASSFIVGQPYEQYF. As DNA, the CDR3 is TGTGCCAGCAGTTTTATCGTGGGACAGCCCTACGAGCAGTACTTC.

This chain links TRBV6-1 with TRBJ1-1, with D uncertain. The CDR3 spans 13 residues. CDR1 is MNHNS, CDR2 SASEGT, per germline. V lost 7 bases and J 4 bases, leaving 13 bases between the germline ends. The DNA of the CDR3 is TGTGCCAGCACCCCATCGGTGAGCACTGAAGCTTTCTTT. Protein sequence: CASTPSVSTEAFF.

This clonotype has just a few counts. The gene calls are TRBV10-3 and TRBJ2-2; the match to TRBD2 covers 12 bases. Germline values: CDR1 ENHRY, CDR2 SYGVKD. The CDR3 length is 19 residues. The junction had 9 bases not matched to a gene; V was cut back by 3 bases and J by 1 base. CDR3 coding DNA: TGTGCCATCAGTGATTTCAAACTAGCGGGGGGCCTGAACACCGGGGAGCTGTTTTTT. It encodes CAISDFKLAGGLNTGELFF.

Regarding this clonotype: A clone one base away is much larger, so this may be a read error. The chain combines TRBV7-6 with TRBJ2-3; 16 bases align to TRBD2. The CDR3 has 21 amino acids. From germline, CDR1 is SGHVS and CDR2 FNYEAQ. The CDR3 coding sequence is TGTGTCAGCAGCCCCAGCGCTGGGACTAGCGGGGGGGCCGGTGAAACAGATACGCAGTATTTT. This sequence encodes CVSSPSAGTSGGAGETDTQYF. Complete variable domain (other parts from reference TRBV7-6 and TRBJ2-3): GAGVSQSPRYKVTKRGQDVALRCDPISGHVSLYWYRQALGQGPEFLTYFNYEAQQDKSGLPNDRFSAERPEGSISTLTIQRTEQRDSAMYRCVSSPSAGTSGGAGETDTQYFGPGTRLTVL.

This clonotype was detected many times. The rearrangement uses TRBV7-2 and TRBJ2-7; 11 nucleotides line up with TRBD1. V trimming: 5 bases; J trimming: 5 bases; junction bases outside the gene matches: 11. Germline-derived CDR1 and CDR2 are SGHTA and FQGNSA. The CDR3 totals 16 residues. The CDR3 DNA reads TGTGCCAGCAGCCCGTACTGGGACAGGGGGAACAACGAGCAGTACTTC. Amino acid sequence: CASSPYWDRGNNEQYF.

The sample holds a few counts of this clonotype. The J gene is TRBJ2-2, the V gene TRBV7-9; 12 positions match TRBD2. Germline V lookup: CDR1 SEHNR, CDR2 FQNEAQ (reference sequence). The length of the CDR3 is 15 residues. The J segment lost 4 bases and the V segment lost 8 bases, leaving 5 bases of the junction unmatched. CDR3 sequence reads: CASLGLAGVTGELFF. Written as DNA, the CDR3 is TGTGCCAGCTTGGGACTAGCGGGTGTCACCGGGGAGCTGTTTTTT.

The table lists this clonotype with many counts. The chain carries TRBV7-8 and TRBJ1-1; D ambiguous. CDR1 SGHVS and CDR2 FQNEAQ come from the germline V gene. This CDR3 is built from 19 residues. V gave up 1 base and J gave up 4 bases, with 25 bases separating them. CDR3: CASSLVSGIGHTVGTEAFF. In DNA form, the CDR3 reads TGTGCCAGCAGCTTAGTATCGGGAATTGGCCATACAGTGGGCACTGAAGCTTTCTTT. The whole variable domain, filled in from reference TRBV7-8 and TRBJ1-1, reads GAGVSQSPRYKVAKRGQDVALRCDPISGHVSLFWYQQALGQGPEFLTYFQNEAQLDKSGLPSDRFFAERPEGSVSTLKIQRTQQEDSAVYLCASSLVSGIGHTVGTEAFFGQGTRLTVV.

This clonotype has just a few counts. The chain carries TRBV19 and TRBJ1-5; D remains unclear. This CDR3 contains 13 residues. CDR1 is LNHDA and CDR2 is SQIVND in the germline V gene (reference sequence). V shed 1 base and J shed 7 bases, with 8 bases lying between them. CDR3 DNA: TGTGCCAGTAGTATAGCAACTATCCAGCCCCAGCATTTT. As protein: CASSIATIQPQHF.

The V gene is TRBV6-5, the J gene TRBJ2-1; TRBD2 agrees at 9 bases. The CDR3 consists of 16 residues. Losses at the gene ends were 0 bases for V and 6 bases for J; bases not matched to a gene: 6. Germline V gene sequence: CDR1 MNHEY, CDR2 SVGAGI. CDR3 loop: CASSYSSLAGINEQFF. The DNA of the CDR3 is TGTGCCAGCAGTTACTCGAGTCTAGCGGGGATCAATGAGCAGTTCTTC.

A few counts support this clonotype. The rearrangement uses TRBV7-2 and TRBJ2-1; TRBD1 might be the D (6 bases). This CDR3 is 15 amino acids long. Trimming stripped 1 base from V and 8 bases from J, with 15 bases between. Germline lookup yields CDR1 SGHTA and CDR2 FQGNSA. The CDR3 loop is CASSLVGTPLDEQFF. The CDR3 DNA reads as TGTGCCAGCAGCTTAGTTGGGACACCGTTAGATGAGCAGTTCTTC. Drawing the rest from reference TRBV7-2 and TRBJ2-1, the complete variable domain is GAGVSQSPSNKVTEKGKDVELRCDPISGHTALYWYRQSLGQGLEFLIYFQGNSAPDKSGLPSDRFSAERTGGSVSTLTIQRTQQEDSAVYLCASSLVGTPLDEQFFGPGTRLTVL.

The chain recombines TRBV27 with TRBJ2-1, with TRBD2 identical over 12 bases. The CDR3 loop spans 15 amino acids. Germline trimming cut 8 bases from V and 4 bases from J; bases unmatched to any gene: 6. Germline assignment: CDR1 MNHEY and CDR2 SMNVEV (reference sequence). DNA of the CDR3: TGTGCCAGCGGAGAACTAGCGGGGGGTTACAATGAGCAGTTCTTC. Its protein is CASGELAGGYNEQFF.

As concerns this clonotype: This may arise from a read error, as a much more abundant clone is one base away. The chain carries TRBV7-8 and TRBJ2-5, with D possibly being TRBD2 (5 bases). Germline CDR1 is SGHVS and CDR2 is FQNEAQ. The CDR3 runs 15 residues. The V gene lost 10 bases and the J gene lost 4 bases, with 22 bases spanning the gap. CDR3 sequence (DNA): TGTGCCAACACTCCGCCCGGGGTACTTGGAGAGACCCAGTACTTC. It specifies CANTPPGVLGETQYF.

This clonotype has just a few counts. The chain carries TRBV2 and TRBJ2-1, with 8 nucleotides matching TRBD1. The CDR3 length is 14 residues. With 11 bases clipped from V and 2 bases from J, the junction kept 8 bases outside the gene matches. The V gene's germline CDR1 is SNHLY and CDR2 FYNNEI. The chain's CDR3 is CACLGRGPYNEQFF. The CDR3, as DNA: TGTGCCTGCTTAGGCAGGGGGCCCTACAATGAGCAGTTCTTC.

The chain links TRBV19 to TRBJ2-1; 7 positions match TRBD2. CDR3 length: 13 residues. V trimming: 1 base; J trimming: 9 bases; junction bases outside the gene matches: 3. Germline-derived CDR1 and CDR2 are LNHDA and SQIVND (reference sequence). The CDR3 sequence: CASSIGGRGEQFF. In nucleotides, the CDR3 is TGTGCCAGTAGTATAGGGGGGAGGGGTGAGCAGTTCTTC.

This clonotype was seen more than once but under ten times. The chain couples TRBV6-5 to TRBJ1-5; D unresolved. CDR3 size: 13 residues. Trimming pared 0 bases from V and 5 bases from J, leaving 5 bases between. The germline gives CDR1 MNHEY, CDR2 SVGAGI. The CDR3 spells CASSYSEYQPQHF. The CDR3, as DNA: TGTGCCAGCAGTTACTCGGAGTATCAGCCCCAGCATTTT.

The CDR3 is CASSVGRWDTEAFF. CDR3 coding DNA: TGTGCCAGCTCAGTAGGACGGTGGGACACTGAAGCTTTCTTT. The chain links TRBV7-9 to TRBJ1-1, with no clear D. V lost 8 bases to trimming and J lost 3 bases, with 16 bases between them. This CDR3 is 14 amino acids long. Germline CDR1 and CDR2: SEHNR and FQNEAQ (reference sequence).

This chain connects TRBV28 to TRBJ1-3; D not resolved. V was trimmed by 5 bases and J by 2 bases, leaving 10 bases between them. The CDR3 sequence is 14 residues long. CDR1 is MDHEN and CDR2 is SYDVKM in the germline V gene. DNA for the CDR3: TGTGCCAGCAGTCCCATAGGGACTGGAAACACCATATATTTT. It encodes CASSPIGTGNTIYF.

In the case of this clonotype: It may be a read error: a sequence one base away is much more abundant. The chain links TRBV7-9 to TRBJ2-1; D is ambiguous. Germline V gives CDR1 SEHNR, CDR2 FQNEAQ (reference sequence). V was shortened by 5 bases and J by 4 bases, with 18 bases between the two germline ends. The CDR3 totals 16 residues. The CDR3 nucleotides read TGTGCCAGCAGCCTAAACCAGGACCTCACGTACAATGAGCAGTTCTTC. Encoded protein: CASSLNQDLTYNEQFF. The full variable domain, its missing parts supplied by reference TRBV7-9 and TRBJ2-1, is DTGVSQNPRHKITKRGQNVTFRCDPISEHNRLYWYRQTLGQGPEFLTYFQNEAQLEKSRLLSDRFSAERPKGSFSTLEIQRTEQGDSAMYLCASSLNQDLTYNEQFFGPGTRLTVL.

This chain joins TRBV7-6 and TRBJ1-2, with no clear D. Trimming cost V 4 bases and J 0 bases, with 15 bases left between them. Germline-derived CDR1 and CDR2 are SGHVS and FNYEAQ. The CDR3 is made up of 16 amino acids. The DNA of the CDR3 is TGTGCCAGCAGCTCCGGGATCAGAACCCCTAACTATGGCTACACCTTC. It codes for CASSSGIRTPNYGYTF.

This clonotype was counted many times. The chain employs TRBV6-2 or TRBV6-3 and TRBJ1-1; unclear D gene. Deletions cut 4 bases from V and 6 bases from J, with 6 bases between. This CDR3 spans 11 amino acids. CDR1 is MNHEY and CDR2 is SVGEGT in the germline V gene. In DNA form, the CDR3 reads TGTGCCAGCAGTTTTGGACCTGAAGCTTTCTTT. It is translated as CASSFGPEAFF.

The chain couples TRBV7-2 to TRBJ2-5, with D unclear. This CDR3 is 16 amino acids long. Between the trimmed V and J ends, which lost 1 base and 5 bases, there was a span of 17 bases. Germline V gene lookup returns CDR1 SGHTA and CDR2 FQGNSA. Here the CDR3 DNA reads TGTGCCAGCAGCTTAGTTTCCCCTCGACCCCCCGAGACCCAGTACTTC. Residues: CASSLVSPRPPETQYF. The entire variable domain, with the rest obtained from reference TRBV7-2 and TRBJ2-5, is as follows: GAGVSQSPSNKVTEKGKDVELRCDPISGHTALYWYRQSLGQGLEFLIYFQGNSAPDKSGLPSDRFSAERTGGSVSTLTIQRTQQEDSAVYLCASSLVSPRPPETQYFGPGTRLLVL.

This sequence joins TRBV29-1 and TRBJ2-1; D is perhaps TRBD2 (5 bases). Trimming took off 3 bases at V and 3 bases at J, with 12 bases between the two ends. The germline CDR1 and CDR2 sequences are SQVTM and ANQGSEA. The CDR3 is 14 amino acids. The CDR3 DNA reads TGCAGCGTTGACGGAGGAGCCGGCTACAATGAGCAGTTCTTC. Its translation: CSVDGGAGYNEQFF.

The genes are TRBV20-1 and TRBJ1-5, with TRBD1 matching over 9 bases. The trim removed 3 bases at V and 3 bases at J, leaving 9 bases unmatched. Germline V gives CDR1 DFQATT, CDR2 SNEGSKA (reference sequence). The CDR3 loop spans 16 amino acids. Here the CDR3 DNA reads TGCAGTGCTAGCCCCGGTGGACAGGGGCTCAATCAGCCCCAGCATTTT. Its translation is CSASPGGQGLNQPQHF.

The chain combines TRBV5-5 with TRBJ2-5; D not resolved. Germline CDR1 SGHKS, CDR2 YYEKEE (reference sequence). Trimming stripped 2 bases from V and 5 bases from J, with 7 bases between. The CDR3 length is 12 residues. The CDR3 here is CASSFQVETQYF. CDR3 sequence (DNA): TGTGCCAGCAGCTTTCAGGTGGAGACCCAGTACTTC.